The present TCR beta chain was sequenced within a study of technical replicates of blood from several donors. The CDR3 loop spans 13 amino acids. With 2 bases removed from V and 0 bases from J, the gap between germline ends came to 4 bases. Germline lookup yields CDR1 SGHRS and CDR2 YFSETQ. Measured with immunoSEQ multiplex PCR; TCRdb has only the in-frame clones, and not every one. Of more than 80,000 clones listed, approximately 95% are singletons. The specimen was T cells isolated from PBMCs. This chain joins TRBV5-1 and TRBJ2-3; D uncertain. The receptor was isolated from a human donor in good health. The CDR3 is CASSLASTDTQYF. The CDR3 DNA is TGCGCCAGCAGCTTAGCTAGCACAGATACGCAGTATTTT. The entire variable domain, with the rest obtained from reference TRBV5-1 and TRBJ2-3, is as follows: KAGVTQTPRYLIKTRGQQVTLSCSPISGHRSVSWYQQTPGQGLQFLFEYFSETQRNKGNFPGRFSGRQFSNSRSEMNVSTLELGDSALYLCASSLASTDTQYFGPGTRLTVL.